This T cell receptor beta chain was observed in a study of beta chain features in type 1 diabetes. Study-wide points: TCRB repertoires of naive, central memory and Treg cells appeared more similar among patients than among healthy donors. Type 1 diabetes patients had TCRB CDR3s that were shorter (moderately but significantly so) in all four CD4+ subsets.

This clone was seen more than once but under ten times. Its antigen is unidentified. Reverse transcribing all isolated RNA meant expressed TCRB transcripts were sequenced. Clones were read by immunoSEQ multiplex PCR, and TCRdb kept only the in-frame ones, dropping some. The repertoire holds 300,000 to 450,000 clones, with around a fifth as singletons. This clonotype was sampled from a woman under 30 in good health. Source material: naive CD4+ T cells from blood.

CDR3 bases: TGTGCCATCACCCTTGCTCCCGGGGATACGCAGTATTTT. Translating it yields CAITLAPGDTQYF. This chain uses TRBV10-3 with TRBJ2-3; D unresolved. V lost 7 bases, J lost 6 bases, and 14 bases lay in between. The length of the CDR3 is 13 residues. Germline loops: CDR1 ENHRY, CDR2 SYGVKD.